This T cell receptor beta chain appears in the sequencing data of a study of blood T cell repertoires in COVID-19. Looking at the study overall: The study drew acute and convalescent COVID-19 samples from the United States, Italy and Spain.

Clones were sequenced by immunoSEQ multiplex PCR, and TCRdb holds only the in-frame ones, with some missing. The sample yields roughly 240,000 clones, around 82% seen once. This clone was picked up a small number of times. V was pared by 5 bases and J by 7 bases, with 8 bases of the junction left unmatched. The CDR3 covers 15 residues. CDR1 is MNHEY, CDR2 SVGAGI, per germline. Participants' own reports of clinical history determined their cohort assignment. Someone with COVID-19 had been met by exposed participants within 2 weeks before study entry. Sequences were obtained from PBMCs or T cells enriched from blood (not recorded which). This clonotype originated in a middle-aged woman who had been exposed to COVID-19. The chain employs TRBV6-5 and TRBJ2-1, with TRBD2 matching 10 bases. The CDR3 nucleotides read TGTGCCAGCAGTCGGCCGGGACTAGCGTCTAATGAGCAGTTCTTC. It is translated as CASSRPGLASNEQFF.